This T cell receptor beta chain was sequenced in a study of beta chain features in type 1 diabetes. This CDR3 is 12 amino acids long. Germline CDR1 and CDR2: MDHEN and SYDVKM. V was shortened by 5 bases and J by 8 bases, with 10 bases between the two germline ends. cDNA synthesis used the whole RNA isolate, giving expressed TCRB sequences. Clones were read by immunoSEQ multiplex PCR, and TCRdb kept only the in-frame ones, dropping some. The sample includes approximately 50,000 clones, over 40% of them seen just once. In regard to this clone: The antigen remains unidentified.

General study points: The study found moderately but significantly shorter TCRB CDR3s in all four CD4+ subsets of Type 1 diabetes patients. When VDJ junctions were examined, type 1 diabetes patients showed fewer insertions and more deletions. Sequencing used cDNA, and cells with high TCR expression could therefore be over-represented.

CD4+ cells of the naive, central memory, regulatory and stem cell-like memory types were sorted via CD45RO/CCR7/CD25/CD127/CD95/CD27. Sorted populations were all over 95% pure. The sequenced material came from Tregs from blood. This receptor was identified in a man aged 25 to 45 with type 1 diabetes. The chain couples TRBV28 to TRBJ2-1, with D perhaps TRBD2 (5 bases). The CDR3, as DNA: TGTGCCAGCAGTCATAGCGTGCATGAGCAGTTCTTC. Protein sequence: CASSHSVHEQFF. Full variable domain (missing parts from reference TRBV28 and TRBJ2-1): DVKVTQSSRYLVKRTGEKVFLECVQDMDHENMFWYRQDPGLGLRLIYFSYDVKMKEKGDIPEGYSVSREKKERFSLILESASTNQTSMYLCASSHSVHEQFFGPGTRLTVL.